This TCR beta chain was sequenced for a study of shared clonotypes between healthy human individuals. A remark on this clone: Sequence at one end of the junction differs from germline and may be a read error.

Using immunoSEQ multiplex PCR, the repertoire was profiled, and TCRdb retains in-frame clones only, with some absent. This sample has 550,000 to 600,000 clones, with around 77% found just once. The TCR comes from a woman aged 40 to 55 in good health. Some clones in this sample may be carry-over from other donors' samples. Sequenced material: PBMCs.

The CDR3 DNA reads TGTGCCAGCGGTGAAGAGGCGGGAGGGCACAATGAGCAGTTCTTC. Protein: CASGEEAGGHNEQFF. The rearrangement links TRBV6-4 to TRBJ2-1, with TRBD2 matching over 9 bases. The CDR3 is 15 amino acids. Germline-derived CDR1 and CDR2 are MRHNA and SNTAGT.